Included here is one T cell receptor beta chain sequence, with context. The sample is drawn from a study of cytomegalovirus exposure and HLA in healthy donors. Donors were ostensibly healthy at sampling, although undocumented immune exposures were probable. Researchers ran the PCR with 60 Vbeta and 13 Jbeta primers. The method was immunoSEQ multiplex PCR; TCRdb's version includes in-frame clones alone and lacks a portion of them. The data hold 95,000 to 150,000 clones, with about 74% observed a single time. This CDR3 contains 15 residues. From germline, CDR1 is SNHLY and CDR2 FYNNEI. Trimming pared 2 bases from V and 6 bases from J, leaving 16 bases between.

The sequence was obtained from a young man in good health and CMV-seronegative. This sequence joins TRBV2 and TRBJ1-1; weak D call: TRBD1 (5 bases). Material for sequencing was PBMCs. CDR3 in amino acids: CASSELKFWGAEAFF. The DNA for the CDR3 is TGTGCCAGCAGTGAATTAAAATTTTGGGGCGCTGAAGCTTTCTTT.